The 8 T cell receptor beta chains listed next were all sequenced from one sample in a study of monozygotic twins with inflammatory bowel disease (dated by TCRdb to about 2019). Library preparation used 5' RACE. Sequencer: Illumina HiSeq 2500. After the reads were reprocessed by TCRdb, one entry was made per CDR3 protein sequence, with no DNA. The sample table on file contains roughly 200,000 distinct CDR3 sequences. Jointly, the top ten make up roughly 1.5% of the sample. Sample: blood. Receptor source: a human donor with ulcerative colitis or Crohn's disease, or a healthy co-twin of an affected twin (not recorded which).

V is TRBV3-1 and J is TRBJ1-6; with no DNA, the TCRdb D assignment of TRBD1 cannot be verified. Germline V lookup: CDR1 LGHDT, CDR2 YNNKEL (reference sequence). The CDR3 sequence is 15 residues long. The CDR3 sequence: CASSQDQGYNSPLHF.

The V call is TRBV7-6, the J call TRBJ2-3; the D call from TCRdb, TRBD2, cannot be confirmed without DNA. CDR1 is SGHVS, CDR2 FNYEAQ, per germline. The CDR3 has 14 amino acids. This CDR3 is CASSLGQGRDTQYF. The whole variable domain, filled in from reference TRBV7-6 and TRBJ2-3, reads GAGVSQSPRYKVTKRGQDVALRCDPISGHVSLYWYRQALGQGPEFLTYFNYEAQQDKSGLPNDRFSAERPEGSISTLTIQRTEQRDSAMYRCASSLGQGRDTQYFGPGTRLTVL.

CDR3 in amino acids: CATSRDPLSYEQYF. J is TRBJ2-7 and V is TRBV15; with no DNA, the TCRdb D assignment of TRBD2 cannot be verified. Germline values: CDR1 LNHNV, CDR2 YYDKDF (reference sequence). The CDR3 runs 14 residues.

The V and J genes are TRBV7-9 and TRBJ1-2. CDR3 length: 13 amino acids. Looked up from germline, CDR1 is SEHNR and CDR2 is FQNEAQ (reference sequence). This chain's CDR3 is CASSHDPGYGYTF.

The CDR3 is CASSVDKRAEQYF. The chain links TRBV10-1 to TRBJ2-7; the TCRdb D gene call, TRBD2, has no DNA to confirm it. The CDR3 covers 13 residues. Germline loops: CDR1 WNHNN, CDR2 SYGVQD (reference sequence).

The chain has TRBV20-1 and TRBJ1-5; TCRdb selects TRBD1, and the lack of DNA leaves this call unchecked. From germline, CDR1 is DFQATT and CDR2 SNEGSKA (reference sequence). The CDR3 has 13 amino acids. The CDR3 loop is CSARGQGNQPQHF.

The chain has TRBV20-1 and TRBJ1-1; absent DNA, TCRdb's TRBD1 call cannot be checked. Germline CDR1 reads DFQATT; CDR2 reads SNEGSKA (reference sequence). The CDR3 loop spans 13 amino acids. CDR3 protein: CSARNTGNTEAFF.

The rearrangement joins TRBV11-2 to TRBJ2-1; TCRdb's D gene call, TRBD2, goes unchecked for lack of DNA. This CDR3 is 15 amino acids long. Germline loops: CDR1 SGHAT, CDR2 FQNNGV. CDR3 residues: CASSSSGPQGNEQFF.